The subject of this entry is one TCR beta chain. Its antigen is currently unknown. The data originate from a study of T cells in Graves' hyperthyroidism and ophthalmopathy. Stable Graves' hyperthyroidism meant no ophthalmopathy progression within 18 months. Those with hyperthyroidism were 18 to 65 years old, newly diagnosed, and ill for under 2 months. Patients showing uncontrolled infection, other autoimmune disease, pregnancy or lactation were ineligible. Study results and limitations: From stable hyperthyroidism, ophthalmopathy was set apart by a 13 V-J model.

RNA transcripts yielded amplified TCR beta CDR3 regions. HTBI primers drove first-round RT-PCR of the TCR CDR3. One entry per CDR3 protein results from TCRdb running MiXCR on the multiplex PCR reads. Of hundreds of thousands of distinct CDR3 sequences in the sample, about 43% were seen once. The germline CDR1 and CDR2 sequences are MGHRA and YSYEKL. Trimming left V 1 base short and J 3 bases short, with 18 bases between. This CDR3 is built from 17 residues. Sequencing was done on a sample of peripheral blood or thyroid tissue (not recorded which). The clonotype comes from a woman aged 18-35 years with Graves' hyperthyroidism. V and J are TRBV4-1 and TRBJ1-2; the D is unclear. The CDR3 coding sequence is TGCGCCAGCAGCCAAGGTGCTAGTGGGCGGGGAGACTATGGCTACACCTTC. The encoded protein is CASSQGASGRGDYGYTF.